This T cell receptor beta chain was identified in a study of OX40 agonist ivuxolimab in advanced cancers. Study context: Patients in dose escalation had liver, melanoma, kidney or head and neck cancers. From about 23 to 85 years was the age range, with a mean of about 56 years, and around 80% were male.

Exclusion of a patient followed from autoimmune disease history or systemic immunosuppression. This CDR3 is 15 amino acids long. CDR1 is SGHAT and CDR2 is FQNNGV in the germline V gene. The V end lost 5 bases, the J end lost 0 bases, and 13 bases lay between the germline ends. This table comes from immunoSEQ multiplex PCR, and its TCRdb copy is limited to in-frame clones, with some not included. The sample consists of tens of thousands of clones, around 90% of them appearing once. The specimen was CD4+ or CD8+ T cells sorted from blood, collected in a trial of the OX40 agonist ivuxolimab. The chain couples TRBV11-2 to TRBJ1-1; unclear D gene. The sequence came from an adult with an advanced solid tumor such as melanoma, head and neck, liver or kidney cancer. The CDR3 DNA reads as TGTGCCAGCAGCCGCGGTCTAACACTGAACACTGAAGCTTTCTTT. Protein sequence: CASSRGLTLNTEAFF.